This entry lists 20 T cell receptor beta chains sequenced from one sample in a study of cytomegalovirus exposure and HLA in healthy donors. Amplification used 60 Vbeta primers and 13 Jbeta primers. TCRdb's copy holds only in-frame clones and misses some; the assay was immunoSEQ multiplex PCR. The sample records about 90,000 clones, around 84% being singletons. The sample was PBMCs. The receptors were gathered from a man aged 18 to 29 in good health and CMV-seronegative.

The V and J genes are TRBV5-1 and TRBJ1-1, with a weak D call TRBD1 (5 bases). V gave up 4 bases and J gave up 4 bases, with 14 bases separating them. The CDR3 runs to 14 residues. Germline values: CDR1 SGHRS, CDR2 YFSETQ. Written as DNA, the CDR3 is TGCGCCAGCAGCCCTCTGGGGGGGAGCACTGAAGCTTTCTTT. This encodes CASSPLGGSTEAFF.

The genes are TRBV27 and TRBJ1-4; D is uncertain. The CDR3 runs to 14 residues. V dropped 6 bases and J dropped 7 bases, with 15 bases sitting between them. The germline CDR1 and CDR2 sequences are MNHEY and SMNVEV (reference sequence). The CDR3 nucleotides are TGTGCCAGCAGGCCCTCCGGGAAGGTTGAAAAACTGTTTTTT. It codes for CASRPSGKVEKLFF.

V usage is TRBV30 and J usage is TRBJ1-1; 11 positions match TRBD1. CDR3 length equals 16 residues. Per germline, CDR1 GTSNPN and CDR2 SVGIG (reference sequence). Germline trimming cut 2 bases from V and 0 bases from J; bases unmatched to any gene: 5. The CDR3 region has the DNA TGTGCCTGGAGTTTGTGGACAGGGGGCATGAACACTGAAGCTTTCTTT. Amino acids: CAWSLWTGGMNTEAFF.

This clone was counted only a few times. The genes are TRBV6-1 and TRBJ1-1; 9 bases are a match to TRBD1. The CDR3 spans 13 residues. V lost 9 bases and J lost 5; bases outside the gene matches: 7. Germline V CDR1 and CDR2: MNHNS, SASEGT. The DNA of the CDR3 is TGTGCCAGTAGGGGACAGGGAGAGACTGAAGCTTTCTTT. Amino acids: CASRGQGETEAFF.

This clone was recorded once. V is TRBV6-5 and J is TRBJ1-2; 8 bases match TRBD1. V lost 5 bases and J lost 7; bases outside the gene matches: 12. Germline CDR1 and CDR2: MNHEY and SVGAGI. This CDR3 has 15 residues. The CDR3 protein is CASSGQGLGLVGYTF. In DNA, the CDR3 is TGTGCCAGCAGTGGACAGGGTCTCGGGCTTGTTGGCTACACCTTC.

The CDR3 nucleotides read TGTGCCACCAGCAGACAGGGGGCTAATGAGCAGTTCTTC. Amino acid sequence: CATSRQGANEQFF. The chain has TRBV15 and TRBJ2-1, with TRBD1 matching over 8 bases. Germline CDR1 LNHNV, CDR2 YYDKDF (reference sequence). V lost 2 bases and J lost 7; bases outside the gene matches: 1. This CDR3 region has 13 residues.

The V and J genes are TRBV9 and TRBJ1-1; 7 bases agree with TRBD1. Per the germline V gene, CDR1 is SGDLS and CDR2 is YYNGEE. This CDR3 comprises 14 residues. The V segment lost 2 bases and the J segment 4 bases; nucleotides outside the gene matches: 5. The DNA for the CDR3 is TGTGCCAGCAGCGTCAGGGGACAGAGCACTGAAGCTTTCTTT. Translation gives CASSVRGQSTEAFF.

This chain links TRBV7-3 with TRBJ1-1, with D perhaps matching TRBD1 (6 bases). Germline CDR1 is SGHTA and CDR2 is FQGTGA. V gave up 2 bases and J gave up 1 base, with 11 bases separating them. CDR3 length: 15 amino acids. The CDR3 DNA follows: TGTGCCAGCAGCTTAGGCAGGACAGCGAACACTGAAGCTTTCTTT. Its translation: CASSLGRTANTEAFF.

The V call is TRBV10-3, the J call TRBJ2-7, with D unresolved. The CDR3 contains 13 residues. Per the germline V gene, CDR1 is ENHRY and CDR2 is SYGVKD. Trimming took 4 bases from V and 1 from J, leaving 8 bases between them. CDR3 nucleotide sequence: TGTGCCATCAGTGTGGGCCAATCCTACGAGCAGTACTTC. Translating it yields CAISVGQSYEQYF.

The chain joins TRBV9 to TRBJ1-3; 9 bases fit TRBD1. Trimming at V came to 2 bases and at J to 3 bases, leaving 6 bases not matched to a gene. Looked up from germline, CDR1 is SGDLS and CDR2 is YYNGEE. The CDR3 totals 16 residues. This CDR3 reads CASSVATGGLGNTIYF. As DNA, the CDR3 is TGTGCCAGCAGCGTCGCAACAGGGGGCCTTGGAAACACCATATATTTT.

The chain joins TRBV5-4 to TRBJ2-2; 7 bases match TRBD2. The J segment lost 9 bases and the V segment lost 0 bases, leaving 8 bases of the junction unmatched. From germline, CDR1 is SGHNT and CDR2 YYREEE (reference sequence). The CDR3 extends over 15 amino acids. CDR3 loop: CASSLGLAEPRELFF. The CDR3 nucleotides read TGTGCCAGCAGCTTGGGGCTAGCGGAACCCCGGGAGCTGTTTTTT.

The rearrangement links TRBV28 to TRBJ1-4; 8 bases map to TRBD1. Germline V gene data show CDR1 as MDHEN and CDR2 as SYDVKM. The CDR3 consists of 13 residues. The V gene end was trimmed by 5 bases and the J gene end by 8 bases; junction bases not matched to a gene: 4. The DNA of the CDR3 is TGTGCCAGCAGTCCTACAGGGGGAGAAAAACTGTTTTTT. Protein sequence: CASSPTGGEKLFF.

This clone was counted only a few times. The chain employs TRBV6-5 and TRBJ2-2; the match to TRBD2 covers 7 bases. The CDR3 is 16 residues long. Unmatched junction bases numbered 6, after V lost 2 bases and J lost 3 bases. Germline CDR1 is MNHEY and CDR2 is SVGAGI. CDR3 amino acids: CASSYQPSGYTGELFF. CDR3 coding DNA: TGTGCCAGCAGTTACCAGCCTAGCGGCTACACCGGGGAGCTGTTTTTT.

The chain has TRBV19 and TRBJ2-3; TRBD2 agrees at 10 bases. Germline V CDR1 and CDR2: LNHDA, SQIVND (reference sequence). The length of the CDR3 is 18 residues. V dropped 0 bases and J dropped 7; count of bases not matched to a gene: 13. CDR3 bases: TGTGCCAGTAGTATAGATCCCCCCGGACTAGCGGCCACGAATACGCAGTATTTT. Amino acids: CASSIDPPGLAATNTQYF.

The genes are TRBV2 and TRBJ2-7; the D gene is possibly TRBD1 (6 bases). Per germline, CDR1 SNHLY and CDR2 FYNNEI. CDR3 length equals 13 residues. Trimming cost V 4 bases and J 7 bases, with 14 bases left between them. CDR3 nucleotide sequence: TGTGCCAGCAGTGTAAGGGGGACGGGTGAGCAGTACTTC. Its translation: CASSVRGTGEQYF.

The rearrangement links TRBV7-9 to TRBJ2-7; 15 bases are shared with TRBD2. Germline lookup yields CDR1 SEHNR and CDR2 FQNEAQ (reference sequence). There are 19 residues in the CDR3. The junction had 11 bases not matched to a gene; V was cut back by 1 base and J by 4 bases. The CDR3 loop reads CASSLDPGLAGGPVYEQYF. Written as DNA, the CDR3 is TGTGCCAGCAGCTTAGATCCCGGACTAGCGGGAGGGCCGGTTTACGAGCAGTACTTC.

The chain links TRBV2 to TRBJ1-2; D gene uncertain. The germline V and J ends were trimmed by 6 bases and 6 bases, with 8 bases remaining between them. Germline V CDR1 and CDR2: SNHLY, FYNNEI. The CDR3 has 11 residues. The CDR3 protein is CASSAADGYTF. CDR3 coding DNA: TGTGCCAGCAGCGCGGCGGATGGCTACACCTTC.

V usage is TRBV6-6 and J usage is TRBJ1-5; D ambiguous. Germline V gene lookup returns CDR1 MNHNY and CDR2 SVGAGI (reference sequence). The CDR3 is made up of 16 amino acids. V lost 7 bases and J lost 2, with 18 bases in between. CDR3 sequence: CASIETRVTGNQPQHF. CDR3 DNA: TGTGCCAGCATCGAAACCCGTGTTACAGGCAATCAGCCCCAGCATTTT.

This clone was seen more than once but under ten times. The DNA for the CDR3 is TGTGCCTGGAGGCCGACAGGGAATTATCAGCCCCAGCATTTT. It translates to CAWRPTGNYQPQHF. This chain joins TRBV30 and TRBJ1-5; 7 bases map to TRBD1. Germline lookup yields CDR1 GTSNPN and CDR2 SVGIG (reference sequence). The CDR3 length is 14 residues. Germline trimming cut 3 bases from V and 5 bases from J; bases unmatched to any gene: 7.

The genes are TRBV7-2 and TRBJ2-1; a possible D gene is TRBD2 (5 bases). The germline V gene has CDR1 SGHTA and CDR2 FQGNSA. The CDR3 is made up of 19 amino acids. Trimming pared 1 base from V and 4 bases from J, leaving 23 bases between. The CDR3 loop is CASSLVTASRKREYNEQFF. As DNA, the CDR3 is TGTGCCAGCAGCTTAGTAACGGCTAGCAGAAAACGCGAATACAATGAGCAGTTCTTC.